This T cell receptor (beta chain) derives from a study of blood T cell repertoires in COVID-19. Study details: T cells, B-cell-depleted T cells, or PBMCs supplied cDNA or gDNA.

Method: immunoSEQ multiplex PCR; TCRdb's copy keeps in-frame clones and lacks some. This sample has under 450,000 clones, with roughly 80% found just once. CDR3 size: 17 residues. In germline, CDR1 is DFQATT, CDR2 SNEGSKA (reference sequence). Unmatched junction bases numbered 12, after V lost 3 bases and J lost 0 bases. This TCR derives from a woman between 45 and 65 years old who had recovered from COVID-19. What was sequenced was PBMCs or T cells enriched from blood (not recorded which). The rearrangement uses TRBV20-1 and TRBJ2-3; TRBD1 aligns across 7 bases. CDR3 bases: TGCAGTGCTAGTGAGACAGGGTGGAAGACTAGCACAGATACGCAGTATTTT. Translated: CSASETGWKTSTDTQYF.